Shown below are 4 T cell receptor beta chains from a single sample sequenced in a study of beta chain features in type 1 diabetes. Sequenced material consisted of expressed TCRB transcripts (all of the isolated RNA was reverse transcribed). Repertoires were generated with immunoSEQ multiplex PCR, while TCRdb's copy carries only in-frame clones and drops some. The table shows just over 600,000 clones, with 15% occurring only once. Sequencing input: naive CD4+ T cells from blood. The receptors derive from a man younger than 35 in good health.

V is TRBV5-4 and J is TRBJ1-2; D might be TRBD1 (5 bases). Per the germline V gene, CDR1 is SGHNT and CDR2 is YYREEE (reference sequence). The CDR3 contains 14 residues. Trimming took off 0 bases at V and 4 bases at J, with 10 bases between the two ends. The CDR3 sequence is CASSLAPGTYGYTF. The CDR3 DNA sequence: TGTGCCAGCAGCTTGGCTCCCGGGACCTATGGCTACACCTTC.

This chain links TRBV2 with TRBJ2-7, with 8 bases fitting TRBD1. The CDR3 totals 14 residues. The ends lost 10 bases at V and 1 base at J; junction bases unmatched: 9. The germline CDR1 and CDR2 sequences are SNHLY and FYNNEI. For the CDR3, the DNA is TGTGCCACCAGGACACGGGACAGGTCCTACGAGCAGTACTTC. Translated: CATRTRDRSYEQYF.

In DNA form, the CDR3 reads TGTGCCAGCAGCTCGGGACAGGGAGGGCAGTACTTC. Protein product: CASSSGQGGQYF. The genes are TRBV7-9 and TRBJ2-7; 9 bases agree with TRBD1. The CDR3 spans 12 residues. Per the germline V gene, CDR1 is SEHNR and CDR2 is FQNEAQ (reference sequence). Trimming at V came to 4 bases and at J to 9 bases, leaving 4 bases not matched to a gene.

This clone was counted a single time. This chain links TRBV12-2 with TRBJ2-5; no DNA check was done on the table's D call, TRBD1. TRBV12-2 is assigned pseudogene status. The CDR3 spans 16 residues. CDR3 amino acids: CASRLVKGQLQETQYF. Here the CDR3 DNA reads TGTGCAAGTCGCTTAGTGAAGGGACAGCTACAAGAGACCCAGTACTTC.